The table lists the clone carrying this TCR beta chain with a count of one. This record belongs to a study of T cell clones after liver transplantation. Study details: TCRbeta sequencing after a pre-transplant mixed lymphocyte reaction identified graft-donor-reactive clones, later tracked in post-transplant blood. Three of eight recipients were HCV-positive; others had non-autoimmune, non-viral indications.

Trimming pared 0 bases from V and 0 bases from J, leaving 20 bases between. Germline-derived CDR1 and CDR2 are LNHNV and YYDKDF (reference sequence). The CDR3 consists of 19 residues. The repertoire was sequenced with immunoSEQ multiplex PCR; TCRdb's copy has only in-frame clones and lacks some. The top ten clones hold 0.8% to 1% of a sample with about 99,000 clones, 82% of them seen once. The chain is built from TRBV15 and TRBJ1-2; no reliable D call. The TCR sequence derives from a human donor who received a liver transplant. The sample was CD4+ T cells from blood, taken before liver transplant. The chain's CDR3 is CATSRDMKGGQRANYGYTF. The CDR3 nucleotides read TGTGCCACCAGCAGAGACATGAAGGGAGGGCAGAGAGCTAACTATGGCTACACCTTC.